Below are 10 T cell receptor beta chains sequenced from a single sample in a study of human T cells and chemical hapten exposure. One entry per CDR3 protein, called by TCRdb with MiXCR from the RACE reads. The sample holds 180,000 or so distinct CDR3 sequences; approximately 14% are singletons and the top ten take 1.7%. Stated time point: patch test 1, 2 weeks after DPC sensitization. Treatment reported: therapeutic diphenylcyclopropenone sensitization with weekly scalp DPC. The sequencing here drew on whole blood, taken in connection with sensitization to the hapten diphenylcyclopropenone (DPC). The receptors shown here come from a young woman with alopecia areata. Some clones in this sample may be carry-over from other donors' samples.

This clonotype was picked up a small number of times. The chain combines TRBV12-3 or TRBV12-4 with TRBJ2-3, with no clear D. The ends were cut back, 4 bases at V and 1 base at J, with 12 bases in the middle. The CDR3 spans 15 residues. The CDR3 DNA sequence: TGTGCCAGCAGTTCCTACCCCTTTGGCACAGATACGCAGTATTTT. Amino acids: CASSSYPFGTDTQYF.

The chain employs TRBV5-1 and TRBJ2-3; 12 bases align to TRBD2. The CDR3 is 17 residues long. The V segment lost 0 bases and the J segment 4 bases; nucleotides outside the gene matches: 6. Germline V gene sequence: CDR1 SGHRS, CDR2 YFSETQ. The CDR3 nucleotides read TGCGCCAGCAGCTTGGGACTAGCGGGAGACGGGGCAGATACGCAGTATTTT. It codes for CASSLGLAGDGADTQYF.

J is TRBJ1-1 and V is TRBV2; TRBD1 aligns across 7 bases. The V and J ends lost 6 bases and 8 bases, in that order; junction bases with no gene match: 9. This CDR3 contains 13 residues. Germline V CDR1 and CDR2: SNHLY, FYNNEI. The CDR3 reads CASRKTGSLEAFF. In DNA, the CDR3 is TGTGCCAGCAGAAAGACAGGGAGTCTGGAAGCTTTCTTT.

In its sample, this clonotype was seen many times. The J gene is TRBJ2-2, the V gene TRBV7-9, with D perhaps matching TRBD2 (6 bases). Trimming left V 1 base short and J 4 bases short, with 19 bases between. Germline V gene data show CDR1 as SEHNR and CDR2 as FQNEAQ (reference sequence). The CDR3 covers 18 residues. The CDR3 nucleotides read TGTGCCAGCAGCTTAGTGGTTGCCGGGAGACATCGCACCGGGGAGCTGTTTTTT. Protein sequence: CASSLVVAGRHRTGELFF.

The sample holds many counts of this clonotype. The V call is TRBV28, the J call TRBJ2-3, with TRBD1 matching over 10 bases. V lost 4 bases, J lost 7 bases, and 8 bases stayed unmatched. The CDR3 contains 15 residues. The germline gives CDR1 MDHEN, CDR2 SYDVKM. The CDR3: CASSSGTGAPYTQYF. The CDR3 DNA reads as TGTGCCAGCAGTTCCGGGACAGGGGCCCCATATACGCAGTATTTT. The variable domain in full, with the rest retrieved from reference TRBV28 and TRBJ2-3, is DVKVTQSSRYLVKRTGEKVFLECVQDMDHENMFWYRQDPGLGLRLIYFSYDVKMKEKGDIPEGYSVSREKKERFSLILESASTNQTSMYLCASSSGTGAPYTQYFGPGTRLTVL.

This clonotype was seen many times. The J gene is TRBJ1-4, the V gene TRBV12-3 or TRBV12-4; D remains ambiguous. The CDR3 has 11 residues. V dropped 2 bases and J dropped 8 bases, with 3 bases sitting between them. For the CDR3, the DNA is TGTGCCAGCAGTTTAAACGAAAAACTGTTTTTT. This translates into CASSLNEKLFF.

The sample holds a few counts of this clonotype. The chain joins TRBV5-6 to TRBJ1-1; TRBD1 matches 11 bases. The CDR3 runs to 17 residues. Germline V CDR1 and CDR2: SGHDT, YYEEEE. After removal of 4 bases from V and 5 bases from J, the junction contained 13 bases not matched to a gene. The CDR3 is CASSTYRGQGAWTEAFF. CDR3 sequence (DNA): TGTGCCAGCAGCACCTATCGTGGACAGGGGGCCTGGACTGAAGCTTTCTTT.

The chain has TRBV10-3 and TRBJ2-3, with D hard to call. This CDR3 is built from 15 residues. Trimming removed 11 bases at V and 2 bases at J, with 20 bases between. The V gene's germline CDR1 is ENHRY and CDR2 SYGVKD. For the CDR3, the DNA is TGTGCCGCAATAACCCTGGGCGGATTCACAGATACGCAGTATTTT. Amino acid sequence: CAAITLGGFTDTQYF.

A note on this clonotype: A read error may explain this, as a much larger clone is one base away. The V call is TRBV7-9, the J call TRBJ1-2; 7 nucleotides agree with TRBD1. The CDR3 sequence is 14 residues long. Germline V gene sequence: CDR1 SEHNR, CDR2 FQNEAQ (reference sequence). CDR3 DNA sequence: TGTGCCAGCAGAGCCACCGGGACAGACTATGGCTTCACCTTC. Protein sequence: CASRATGTDYGFTF.

The rearrangement links TRBV6-6 to TRBJ1-1; TRBD1 matches 7 bases. Trimming at V came to 0 bases and at J to 2 bases, leaving 6 bases not matched to a gene. The CDR3 extends over 16 amino acids. CDR1 MNHNY and CDR2 SVGAGI come from the germline V gene (reference sequence). This CDR3 reads CASSYSPTGPNTEAFF. DNA of the CDR3: TGTGCCAGCAGTTACTCGCCGACAGGGCCTAACACTGAAGCTTTCTTT.